This T cell receptor beta chain was recovered during a study of blood T cell repertoires in COVID-19. The length of the CDR3 is 13 residues. The V end was cut by 10 bases, the J end by 5 bases, with 15 bases between. The germline V gene encodes CDR1 SNHLY and CDR2 FYNNEI. Here immunoSEQ multiplex PCR was the method, and the copy in TCRdb shows in-frame clones only, minus some. The sample lists about 88,000 clones, nearly 90% occurring once. This chain joins TRBV2 and TRBJ2-1, with D possibly matching TRBD1 (5 bases). What was sequenced was peripheral blood. This TCR derives from a woman aged 80 or older with acute or convalescent COVID-19. The DNA of the CDR3 is TGTGCCACCATTCAGGGTCAGAACAATGAGCAGTTCTTC. Translated, it gives CATIQGQNNEQFF. The whole variable domain, remainder taken from reference TRBV2 and TRBJ2-1, is EPEVTQTPSHQVTQMGQEVILRCVPISNHLYFYWYRQILGQKVEFLVSFYNNEISEKSEIFDDQFSVERPDGSNFTLKIRSTKLEDSAMYFCATIQGQNNEQFFGPGTRLTVL.